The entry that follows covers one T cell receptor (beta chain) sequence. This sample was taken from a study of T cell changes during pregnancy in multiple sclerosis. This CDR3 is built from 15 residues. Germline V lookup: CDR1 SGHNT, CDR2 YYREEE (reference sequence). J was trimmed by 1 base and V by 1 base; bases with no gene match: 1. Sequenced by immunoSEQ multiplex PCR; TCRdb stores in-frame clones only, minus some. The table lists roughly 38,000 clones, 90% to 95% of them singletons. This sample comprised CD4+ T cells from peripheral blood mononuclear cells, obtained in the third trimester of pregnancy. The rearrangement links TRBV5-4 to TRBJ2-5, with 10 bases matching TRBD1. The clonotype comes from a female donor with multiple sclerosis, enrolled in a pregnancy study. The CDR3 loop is CASSLRTGGQETQYF. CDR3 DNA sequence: TGTGCCAGCAGCTTGAGGACAGGGGGCCAAGAGACCCAGTACTTC.